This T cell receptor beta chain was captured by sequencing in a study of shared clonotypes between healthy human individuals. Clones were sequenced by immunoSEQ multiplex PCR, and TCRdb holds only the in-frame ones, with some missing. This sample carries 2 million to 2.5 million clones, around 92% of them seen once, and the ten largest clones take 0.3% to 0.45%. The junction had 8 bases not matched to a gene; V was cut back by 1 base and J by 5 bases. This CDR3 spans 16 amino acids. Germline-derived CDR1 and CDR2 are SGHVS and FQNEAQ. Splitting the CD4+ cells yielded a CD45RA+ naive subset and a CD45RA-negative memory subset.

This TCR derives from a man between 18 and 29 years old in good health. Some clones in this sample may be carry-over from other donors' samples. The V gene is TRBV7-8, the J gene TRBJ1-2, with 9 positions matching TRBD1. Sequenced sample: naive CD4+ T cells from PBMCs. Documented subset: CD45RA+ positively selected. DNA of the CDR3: TGTGCCAGCAGCTTAGGTTTAATGGGACAGGGTTATGGCTACACCTTC. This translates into CASSLGLMGQGYGYTF.